This TCR beta chain was recovered during a study of shared clonotypes between healthy human individuals. The assay was run at deep level. Assay used: immunoSEQ multiplex PCR; TCRdb lists only in-frame clones, some missing. The sample contains roughly 1,500,000 clones, roughly 98% of which appear only once. In regard to this clone: Its antigen is not known.

Study-wide findings and caveats: Represented genetic and exposure-history diversity was restricted by having few donors. Clonotypes not shared had lower generation probabilities than those common to all four donors. Rarefaction indicated that sorted-subset sequencing remained incomplete although depth was large.

Unmatched junction bases numbered 10, after V lost 4 bases and J lost 4 bases. Per germline, CDR1 SQVTM and CDR2 ANQGSEA. The CDR3 totals 15 residues. The sequencing input was naive CD4+ T cells sorted from blood. Subset in this sample: CD45RA+ positively selected. The chain carries TRBV29-1 and TRBJ2-1, with 7 bases that match TRBD1. The source is a young man in good health. The CDR3 DNA reads as TGCAGCGTTGCCAGGGGGAAGCGAAATTACAATGAGCAGTTCTTC. It codes for CSVARGKRNYNEQFF.